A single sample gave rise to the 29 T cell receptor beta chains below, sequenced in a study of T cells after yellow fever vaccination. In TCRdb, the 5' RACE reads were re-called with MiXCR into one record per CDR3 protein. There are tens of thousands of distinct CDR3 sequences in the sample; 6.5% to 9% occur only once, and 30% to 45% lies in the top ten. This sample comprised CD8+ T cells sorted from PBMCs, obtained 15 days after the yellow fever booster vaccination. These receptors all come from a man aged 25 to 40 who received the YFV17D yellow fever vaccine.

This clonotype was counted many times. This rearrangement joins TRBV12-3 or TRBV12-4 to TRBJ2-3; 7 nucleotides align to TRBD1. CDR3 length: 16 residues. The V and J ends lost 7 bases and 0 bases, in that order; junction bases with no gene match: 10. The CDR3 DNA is TGTGCCAGCACCTCGCTTAAGACAGGGAGCACAGATACGCAGTATTTT. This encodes CASTSLKTGSTDTQYF.

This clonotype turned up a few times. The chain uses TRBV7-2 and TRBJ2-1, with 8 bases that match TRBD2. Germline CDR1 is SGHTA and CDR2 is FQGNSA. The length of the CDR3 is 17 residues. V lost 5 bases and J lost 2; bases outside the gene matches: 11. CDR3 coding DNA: TGTGCCAGCAGCACCCGACGGGGGGGAGGAACCTACAATGAGCAGTTCTTC. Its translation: CASSTRRGGGTYNEQFF.

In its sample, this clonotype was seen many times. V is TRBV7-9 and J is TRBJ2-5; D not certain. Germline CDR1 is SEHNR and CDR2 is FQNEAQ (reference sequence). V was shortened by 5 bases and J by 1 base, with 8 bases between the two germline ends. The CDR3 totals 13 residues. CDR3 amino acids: CASSPVTQETQYF. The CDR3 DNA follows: TGTGCCAGCAGCCCCGTTACCCAAGAGACCCAGTACTTC.

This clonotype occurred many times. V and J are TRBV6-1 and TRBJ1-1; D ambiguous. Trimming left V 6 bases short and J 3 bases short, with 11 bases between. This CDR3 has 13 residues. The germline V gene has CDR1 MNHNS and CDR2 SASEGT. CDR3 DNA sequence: TGTGCCAGCAGCACTACCTCGGACACTGAAGCTTTCTTT. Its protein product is CASSTTSDTEAFF.

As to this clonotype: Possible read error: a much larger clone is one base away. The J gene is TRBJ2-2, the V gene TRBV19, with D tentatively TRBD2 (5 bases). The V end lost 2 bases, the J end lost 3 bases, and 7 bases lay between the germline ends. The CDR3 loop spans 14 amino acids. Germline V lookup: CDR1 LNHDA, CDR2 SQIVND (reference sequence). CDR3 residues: CASSILRDTGELFF. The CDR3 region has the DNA TGTGCCAGTAGTATACTGAGGGACACCGGGGAGCTGTTTTTT.

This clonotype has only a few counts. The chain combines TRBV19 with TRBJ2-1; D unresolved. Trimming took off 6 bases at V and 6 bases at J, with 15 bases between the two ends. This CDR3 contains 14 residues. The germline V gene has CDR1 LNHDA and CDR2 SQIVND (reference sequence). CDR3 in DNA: TGTGCCAGTAGGGGCGGAGCAGCCTTCAATGAGCAGTTCTTC. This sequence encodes CASRGGAAFNEQFF.

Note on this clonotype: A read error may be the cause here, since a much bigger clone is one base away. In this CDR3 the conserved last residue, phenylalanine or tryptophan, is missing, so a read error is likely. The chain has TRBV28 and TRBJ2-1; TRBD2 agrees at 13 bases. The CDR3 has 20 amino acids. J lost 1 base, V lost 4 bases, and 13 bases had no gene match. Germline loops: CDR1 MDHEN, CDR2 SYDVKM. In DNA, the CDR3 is TGTGCCAGCAGTTCCGCGCGGACTAGCGGGGGATATTCTTCCTACAATGAGCAGTTCCTC. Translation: CASSSARTSGGYSSYNEQFL.

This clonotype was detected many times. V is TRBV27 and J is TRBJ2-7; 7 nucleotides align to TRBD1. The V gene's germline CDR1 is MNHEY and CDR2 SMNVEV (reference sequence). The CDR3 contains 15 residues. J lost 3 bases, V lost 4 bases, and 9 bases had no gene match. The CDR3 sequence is CASSYAGTEDYEQYF. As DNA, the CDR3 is TGTGCCAGCAGTTATGCCGGGACAGAAGACTACGAGCAGTACTTC.

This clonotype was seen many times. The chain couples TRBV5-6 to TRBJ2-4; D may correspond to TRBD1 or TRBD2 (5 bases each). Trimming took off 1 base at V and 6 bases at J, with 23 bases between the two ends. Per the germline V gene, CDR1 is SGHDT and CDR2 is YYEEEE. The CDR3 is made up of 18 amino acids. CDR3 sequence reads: CASSLSRASGYGINIQYF. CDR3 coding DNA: TGTGCCAGCAGCTTGTCTCGCGCCTCAGGGTACGGGATAAACATTCAGTACTTC.

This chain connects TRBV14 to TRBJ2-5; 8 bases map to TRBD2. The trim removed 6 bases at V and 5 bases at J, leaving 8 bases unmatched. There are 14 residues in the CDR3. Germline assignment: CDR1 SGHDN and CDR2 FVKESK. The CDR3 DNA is TGTGCCAGCAGTTCTCTCGGACTAGCCGAGACCCAGTACTTC. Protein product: CASSSLGLAETQYF. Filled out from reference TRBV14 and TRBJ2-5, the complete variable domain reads EAGVTQFPSHSVIEKGQTVTLRCDPISGHDNLYWYRRVMGKEIKFLLHFVKESKQDESGMPNNRFLAERTGGTYSTLKVQPAELEDSGVYFCASSSLGLAETQYFGPGTRLLVL.

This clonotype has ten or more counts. In nucleotides, the CDR3 is TGCAGCGTTGTGGAGGGAAGCTCCTACAATGAGCAGTTCTTC. Translating gives CSVVEGSSYNEQFF. This chain uses TRBV29-1 with TRBJ2-1; D perhaps matches TRBD2 (6 bases). V was trimmed by 4 bases and J by 0 bases, leaving 10 bases between them. The CDR3 is 14 amino acids. CDR1 and CDR2 (germline): SQVTM, ANQGSEA.

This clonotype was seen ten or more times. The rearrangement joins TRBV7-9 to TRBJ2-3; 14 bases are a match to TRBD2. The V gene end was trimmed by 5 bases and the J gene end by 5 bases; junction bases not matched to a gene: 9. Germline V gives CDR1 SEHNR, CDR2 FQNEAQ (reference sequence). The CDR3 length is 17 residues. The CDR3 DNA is TGTGCCAGCAGCCGACCCGGGACTAGCGGGAGCGTAGATACGCAGTATTTT. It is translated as CASSRPGTSGSVDTQYF.

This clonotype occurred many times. The CDR3 is CASGGTEQFF. For the CDR3, the DNA is TGTGCCAGCGGAGGGACCGAGCAGTTCTTC. This chain links TRBV27 with TRBJ2-1, with D possibly matching TRBD2 (6 bases). CDR1 is MNHEY, CDR2 SMNVEV, per germline (reference sequence). V was cut by 8 bases and J by 10 bases, with 9 bases left in between. This CDR3 region has 10 residues.

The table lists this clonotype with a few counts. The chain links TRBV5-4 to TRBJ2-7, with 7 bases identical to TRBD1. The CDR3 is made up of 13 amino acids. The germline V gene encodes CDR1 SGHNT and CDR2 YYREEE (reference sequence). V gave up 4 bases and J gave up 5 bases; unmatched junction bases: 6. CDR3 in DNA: TGTGCCAGCAGCGCCGACAGGGTCGACGAGCAGTACTTC. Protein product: CASSADRVDEQYF.

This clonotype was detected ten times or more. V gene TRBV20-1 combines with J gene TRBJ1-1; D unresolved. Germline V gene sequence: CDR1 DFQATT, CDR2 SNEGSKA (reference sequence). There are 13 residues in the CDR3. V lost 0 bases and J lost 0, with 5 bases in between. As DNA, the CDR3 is TGCAGTGCTAGAGATAAGTTGAACACTGAAGCTTTCTTT. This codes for CSARDKLNTEAFF.

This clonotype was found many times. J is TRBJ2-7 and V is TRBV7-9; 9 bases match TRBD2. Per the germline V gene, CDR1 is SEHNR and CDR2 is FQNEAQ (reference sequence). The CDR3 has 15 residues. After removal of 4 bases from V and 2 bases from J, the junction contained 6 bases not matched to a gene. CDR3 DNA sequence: TGTGCCAGCAGCTACACTAGCGGGCGGACCTACGAGCAGTACTTC. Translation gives CASSYTSGRTYEQYF.

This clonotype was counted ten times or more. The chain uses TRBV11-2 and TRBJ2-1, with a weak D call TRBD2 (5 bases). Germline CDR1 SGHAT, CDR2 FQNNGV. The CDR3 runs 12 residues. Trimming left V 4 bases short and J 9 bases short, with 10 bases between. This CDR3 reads CASSSGGSEQFF. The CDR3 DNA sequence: TGTGCCAGCAGCTCAGGTGGGAGTGAGCAGTTCTTC.

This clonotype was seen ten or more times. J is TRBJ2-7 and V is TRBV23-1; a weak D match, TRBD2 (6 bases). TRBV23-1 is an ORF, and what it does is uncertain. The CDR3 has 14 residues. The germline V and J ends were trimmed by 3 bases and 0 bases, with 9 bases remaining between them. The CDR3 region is CASSQVGGSYEQYF. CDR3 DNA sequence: TGCGCCAGCAGTCAGGTGGGGGGCTCCTACGAGCAGTACTTC.

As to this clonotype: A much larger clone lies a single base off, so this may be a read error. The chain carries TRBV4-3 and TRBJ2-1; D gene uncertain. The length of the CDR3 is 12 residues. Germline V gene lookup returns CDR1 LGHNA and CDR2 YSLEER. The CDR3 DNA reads TGCGCCAGCAGCCAAGGGATGGGTGAGCGGTTCTTC. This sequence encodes CASSQGMGERFF.

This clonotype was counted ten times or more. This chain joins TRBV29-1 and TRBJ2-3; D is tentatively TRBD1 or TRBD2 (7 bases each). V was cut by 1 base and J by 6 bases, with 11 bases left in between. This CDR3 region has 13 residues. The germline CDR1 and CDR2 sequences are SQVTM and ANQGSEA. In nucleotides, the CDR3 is TGCAGCGTTGAAGCCCAGGGGGGGGATACGCAGTATTTT. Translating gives CSVEAQGGDTQYF.

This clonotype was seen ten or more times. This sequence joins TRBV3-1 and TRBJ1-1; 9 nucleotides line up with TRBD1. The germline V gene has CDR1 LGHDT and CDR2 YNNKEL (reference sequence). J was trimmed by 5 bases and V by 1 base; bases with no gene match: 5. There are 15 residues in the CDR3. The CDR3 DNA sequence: TGTGCCAGCAGCCAAGGGACAGGGGTTTGGACTGAAGCTTTCTTT. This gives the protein CASSQGTGVWTEAFF.

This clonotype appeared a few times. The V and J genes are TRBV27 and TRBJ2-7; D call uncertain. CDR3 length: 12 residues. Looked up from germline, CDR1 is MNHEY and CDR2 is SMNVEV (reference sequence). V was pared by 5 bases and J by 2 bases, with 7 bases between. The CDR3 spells CASSRRPYEQYF. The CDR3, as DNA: TGTGCCAGCAGTCGCAGACCCTACGAGCAGTACTTC.

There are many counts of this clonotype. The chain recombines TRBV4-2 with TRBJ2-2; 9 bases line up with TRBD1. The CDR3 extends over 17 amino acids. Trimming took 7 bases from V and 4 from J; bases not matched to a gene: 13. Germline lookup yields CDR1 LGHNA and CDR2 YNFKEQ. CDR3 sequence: CASNLRGQGIGTGELFF. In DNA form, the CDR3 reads TGTGCCAGCAACCTAAGGGGACAGGGCATAGGCACCGGGGAGCTGTTTTTT.

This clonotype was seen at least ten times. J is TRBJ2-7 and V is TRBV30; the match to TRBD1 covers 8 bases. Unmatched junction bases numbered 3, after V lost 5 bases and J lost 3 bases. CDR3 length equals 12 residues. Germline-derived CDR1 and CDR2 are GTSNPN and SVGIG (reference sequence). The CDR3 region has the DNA TGTGCCTGGCAGGGGGCTAACTACGAGCAGTACTTC. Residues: CAWQGANYEQYF. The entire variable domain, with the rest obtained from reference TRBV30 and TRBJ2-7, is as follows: SQTIHQWPATLVQPVGSPLSLECTVEGTSNPNLYWYRQAAGRGLQLLFYSVGIGQISSEVPQNLSASRPQDRQFILSSKKLLLSDSGFYLCAWQGANYEQYFGPGTRLTVT.

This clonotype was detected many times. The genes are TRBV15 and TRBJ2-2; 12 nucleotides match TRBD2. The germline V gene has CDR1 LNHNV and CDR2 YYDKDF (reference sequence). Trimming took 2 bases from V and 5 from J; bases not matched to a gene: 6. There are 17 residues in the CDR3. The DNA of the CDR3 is TGTGCCACCAGCAGACTAGCGGGAGGGCCAGGTACCGGGGAGCTGTTTTTT. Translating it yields CATSRLAGGPGTGELFF. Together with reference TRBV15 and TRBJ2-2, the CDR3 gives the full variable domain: DAMVIQNPRYQVTQFGKPVTLSCSQTLNHNVMYWYQQKSSQAPKLLFHYYDKDFNNEADTPDNFQSRRPNTSFCFLDIRSPGLGDTAMYLCATSRLAGGPGTGELFFGEGSRLTVL.

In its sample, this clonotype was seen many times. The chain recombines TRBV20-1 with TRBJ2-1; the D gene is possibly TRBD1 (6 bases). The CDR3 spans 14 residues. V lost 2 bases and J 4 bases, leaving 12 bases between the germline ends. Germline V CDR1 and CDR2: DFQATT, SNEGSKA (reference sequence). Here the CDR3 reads CSARSGVGYNEQFF. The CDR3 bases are TGCAGTGCTAGATCAGGGGTTGGTTACAATGAGCAGTTCTTC.

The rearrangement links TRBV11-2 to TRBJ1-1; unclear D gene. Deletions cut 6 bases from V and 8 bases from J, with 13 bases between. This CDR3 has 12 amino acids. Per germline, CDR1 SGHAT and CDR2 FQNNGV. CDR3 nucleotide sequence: TGTGCCAGCAGGAACCTTGGCCGGGAAGCTTTCTTT. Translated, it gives CASRNLGREAFF.

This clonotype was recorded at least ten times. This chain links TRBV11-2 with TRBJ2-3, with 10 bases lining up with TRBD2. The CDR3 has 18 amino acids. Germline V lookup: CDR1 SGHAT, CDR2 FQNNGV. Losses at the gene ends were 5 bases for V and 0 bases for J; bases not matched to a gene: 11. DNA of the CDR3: TGTGCCAGCAGCCCCGGACTAGCGGAGGCTGTTAGCACAGATACGCAGTATTTT. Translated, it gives CASSPGLAEAVSTDTQYF.

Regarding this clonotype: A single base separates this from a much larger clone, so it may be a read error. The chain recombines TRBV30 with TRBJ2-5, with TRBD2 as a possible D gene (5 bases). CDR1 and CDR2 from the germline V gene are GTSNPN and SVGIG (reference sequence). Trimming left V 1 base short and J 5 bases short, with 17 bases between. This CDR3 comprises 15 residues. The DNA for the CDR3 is TGTGCCTGGAGTGCAGGAATGGGAGTTGAGGAGACCCAGTACTTC. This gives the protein CAWSAGMGVEETQYF.